A single sample is the source of the 25 T cell receptor beta chains below, sequenced in a study of radiotherapy plus CTLA-4 blockade in lung cancer. Clones were sequenced by immunoSEQ multiplex PCR, and TCRdb holds only the in-frame ones, with some missing. The sample consists of about 32,000 clones, around 70% of them appearing once. Sample: peripheral blood, taken from a patient treated with radiotherapy plus ipilimumab. The receptors shown here come from a human donor with non-small cell lung cancer that progressed on radiotherapy plus ipilimumab.

The V and J genes are TRBV28 and TRBJ1-5, with D possibly matching TRBD1 (6 bases). Germline V CDR1 and CDR2: MDHEN, SYDVKM. Trimming removed 3 bases at V and 3 bases at J, with 12 bases between. CDR3 length: 15 amino acids. The CDR3 sequence is CASSLEQGLNQPQHF. As DNA, the CDR3 is TGTGCCAGCAGTTTGGAACAGGGACTCAATCAGCCCCAGCATTTT.

This chain connects TRBV6-6 to TRBJ2-1; no clear D. Germline CDR1 reads MNHNY; CDR2 reads SVGAGI (reference sequence). The CDR3 is 12 residues long. V lost 6 bases and J 5 bases, leaving 8 bases between the germline ends. CDR3 sequence: CASSPGNNEQFF. DNA of the CDR3: TGTGCCAGCAGCCCAGGTAACAATGAGCAGTTCTTC.

This chain links TRBV4-1 with TRBJ1-3, with 9 bases fitting TRBD1. Germline loops: CDR1 MGHRA, CDR2 YSYEKL. This CDR3 has 16 residues. V lost 1 base, J lost 3 bases, and 4 bases stayed unmatched. The CDR3 here is CASSQGTGGYGNTIYF. The CDR3 nucleotides read TGCGCCAGCAGCCAAGGAACAGGGGGCTATGGAAACACCATATATTTT.

The V call is TRBV9, the J call TRBJ2-1; 12 bases are shared with TRBD2. V lost 0 bases, J lost 10 bases, and 8 bases stayed unmatched. CDR3 size: 16 residues. Germline-derived CDR1 and CDR2 are SGDLS and YYNGEE. The CDR3 sequence is CASSVGGGLAGREQFF. CDR3 in DNA: TGTGCCAGCAGCGTAGGGGGAGGACTAGCGGGACGGGAGCAGTTCTTC.

This sequence joins TRBV7-9 and TRBJ2-2; TRBD2 matches at 7 bases. Germline V CDR1 and CDR2: SEHNR, FQNEAQ (reference sequence). Unmatched junction bases numbered 6, after V lost 5 bases and J lost 3 bases. This CDR3 spans 15 amino acids. The CDR3 DNA reads TGTGCCAGCAGCCCGCCGGGGGGTTACACCGGGGAGCTGTTTTTT. This encodes CASSPPGGYTGELFF.

This chain joins TRBV4-1 and TRBJ2-7, with 9 positions matching TRBD1. The CDR3 length is 16 residues. From germline, CDR1 is MGHRA and CDR2 YSYEKL. V lost 3 bases to trimming and J lost 3 bases; unmatched junction nucleotides: 9. CDR3 protein: CASSQVPGTGNYEQYF. The CDR3 DNA reads as TGCGCCAGCAGCCAGGTTCCCGGGACAGGGAACTACGAGCAGTACTTC.

This clone has just one count. CDR3: CSVSRGGAFSGELFF. The DNA of the CDR3 is TGCAGCGTCTCACGCGGGGGGGCTTTTTCCGGGGAGCTGTTTTTT. The rearrangement uses TRBV29-1 and TRBJ2-2; TRBD2 agrees at 9 bases. This CDR3 region has 15 residues. Trimming cost V 6 bases and J 6 bases; bases outside gene matches: 11. Germline V lookup: CDR1 SQVTM, CDR2 ANQGSEA.

The rearrangement links TRBV2 to TRBJ2-7; D is uncertain. Germline values: CDR1 SNHLY, CDR2 FYNNEI. V was pared by 0 bases and J by 5 bases, with 2 bases between. CDR3 length: 11 residues. CDR3 nucleotides: TGTGCCAGCAGTGAAGCCAACGAGCAGTACTTC. Its translation is CASSEANEQYF.

The genes are TRBV10-3 and TRBJ1-1; D is possibly TRBD1 (5 bases). Trimming removed 10 bases from V and 5 bases from J, with 20 bases in between. The CDR3 extends over 14 amino acids. The germline gives CDR1 ENHRY, CDR2 SYGVKD. The CDR3 coding sequence is TGTGCCACCCAAAGCCAGGGTGTGACTACTGAAGCTTTCTTT. Protein sequence: CATQSQGVTTEAFF.

The V and J genes are TRBV5-1 and TRBJ2-5; D might be TRBD2 (6 bases). The CDR3 is 14 amino acids. Per germline, CDR1 SGHRS and CDR2 YFSETQ. The germline V and J ends were trimmed by 0 bases and 3 bases, with 9 bases remaining between them. In DNA form, the CDR3 reads TGCGCCAGCAGCTTGGCCGCGGGAAAAGAGACCCAGTACTTC. This sequence encodes CASSLAAGKETQYF.

The V gene is TRBV10-1, the J gene TRBJ1-5; TRBD1 aligns across 7 bases. Germline values: CDR1 WNHNN, CDR2 SYGVQD (reference sequence). V was pared by 8 bases and J by 2 bases, with 6 bases of the junction left unmatched. The CDR3 is 14 residues long. CDR3: CASRRTGGNQPQHF. DNA of the CDR3: TGCGCCAGCCGTCGAACAGGGGGCAATCAGCCCCAGCATTTT.

This chain joins TRBV7-9 and TRBJ2-5; D perhaps matches TRBD2 (5 bases). The germline V gene encodes CDR1 SEHNR and CDR2 FQNEAQ (reference sequence). This CDR3 contains 13 residues. V was clipped by 3 bases and J by 3 bases, with 8 bases between them. The CDR3 DNA is TGTGCCAGCAGCTTCCGGGGTAAAGAGACCCAGTACTTC. Its protein is CASSFRGKETQYF.

This clone was seen only once. The chain couples TRBV27 to TRBJ2-5; 9 nucleotides align to TRBD2. Germline CDR1 reads MNHEY; CDR2 reads SMNVEV (reference sequence). Trimming took 2 bases from V and 5 from J; bases not matched to a gene: 9. The CDR3 length is 16 residues. This CDR3 reads CASSLISGGRHETQYF. The CDR3 DNA is TGTGCCAGCAGTTTAATTAGCGGGGGAAGACATGAGACCCAGTACTTC.

The rearrangement uses TRBV4-2 and TRBJ2-2; TRBD2 might be the D (5 bases). Trimming stripped 7 bases from V and 1 base from J, with 10 bases between. The CDR3 spans 14 residues. Germline V gene lookup returns CDR1 LGHNA and CDR2 YNFKEQ. The CDR3 DNA sequence: TGTGCCAGCAACGGACTCTTGAACACCGGGGAGCTGTTTTTT. Protein: CASNGLLNTGELFF.

The chain joins TRBV5-8 to TRBJ1-5; 8 bases map to TRBD1. The CDR3 sequence is 18 residues long. The germline CDR1 and CDR2 sequences are SGHTS and YDEGEE. With V trimmed by 0 bases and J by 0 bases, 8 bases remained unmatched. CDR3 bases: TGTGCCAGCAGCTTGGTCGGCAGGGGGCGCGGTAGCAATCAGCCCCAGCATTTT. Translated: CASSLVGRGRGSNQPQHF.

This clone showed up just once. The chain has TRBV4-1 and TRBJ1-2, with D unclear. There are 15 residues in the CDR3. From germline, CDR1 is MGHRA and CDR2 YSYEKL. V was cut by 1 base and J by 2 bases, with 11 bases left in between. This CDR3 is CASSQGLRANYGYTF. The CDR3 DNA is TGCGCCAGCAGCCAAGGGCTAAGGGCCAACTATGGCTACACCTTC.

Only a few counts were recorded for this clone. The V call is TRBV19, the J call TRBJ1-5, with D maybe TRBD1 (5 bases). This CDR3 spans 15 amino acids. Germline V gene data show CDR1 as LNHDA and CDR2 as SQIVND (reference sequence). Trimming took 3 bases from V and 3 from J, leaving 12 bases between them. CDR3 sequence reads: CASSIGARNNQPQHF. For the CDR3, the DNA is TGTGCCAGTAGTATTGGGGCAAGGAACAATCAGCCCCAGCATTTT.

J is TRBJ2-2 and V is TRBV7-9; 14 bases align to TRBD2. Germline CDR1 SEHNR, CDR2 FQNEAQ (reference sequence). V gave up 5 bases and J gave up 5 bases; unmatched junction bases: 10. CDR3 length: 18 residues. The chain's CDR3 is CASSAGLAGVPGTGELFF. CDR3 nucleotide sequence: TGTGCCAGCAGCGCGGGACTAGCGGGAGTACCGGGAACCGGGGAGCTGTTTTTT.

J is TRBJ2-5 and V is TRBV6-6, with TRBD2 matching over 11 bases. The trim removed 7 bases at V and 3 bases at J, leaving 10 bases unmatched. The CDR3 has 16 residues. Germline V gene data show CDR1 as MNHNY and CDR2 as SVGAGI (reference sequence). DNA of the CDR3: TGTGCCAGCAACGTACCGGGACTAGCGGATAAAGAGACCCAGTACTTC. It specifies CASNVPGLADKETQYF.

The chain employs TRBV7-9 and TRBJ1-4, with 8 bases aligning to TRBD1. Germline assignment: CDR1 SEHNR and CDR2 FQNEAQ (reference sequence). This CDR3 is built from 13 residues. After removal of 4 bases from V and 8 bases from J, the junction contained 3 bases not matched to a gene. The CDR3 protein is CASSSGQGEKLFF. The CDR3 region has the DNA TGTGCCAGCAGCTCCGGACAGGGAGAAAAACTGTTTTTT.

This sequence joins TRBV5-4 and TRBJ1-1, with D uncertain. CDR1 SGHNT and CDR2 YYREEE come from the germline V gene (reference sequence). V lost 0 bases, J lost 0 bases, and 9 bases lay in between. The CDR3 loop spans 15 amino acids. Written as DNA, the CDR3 is TGTGCCAGCAGCTTGGCATCCAAACTGAACACTGAAGCTTTCTTT. Amino acids: CASSLASKLNTEAFF.

The chain carries TRBV28 and TRBJ2-3, with 7 bases lining up with TRBD1. V dropped 3 bases and J dropped 3; count of bases not matched to a gene: 3. CDR1 and CDR2 from the germline V gene are MDHEN and SYDVKM. The CDR3 has 14 residues. CDR3 sequence: CASSFSGGTDTQYF. The CDR3 DNA reads TGTGCCAGCAGTTTTTCAGGGGGTACAGATACGCAGTATTTT.

The chain combines TRBV10-3 with TRBJ2-5; D might be TRBD1 (6 bases). V lost 6 bases to trimming and J lost 2 bases, with 7 bases between them. This CDR3 region has 12 residues. The germline gives CDR1 ENHRY, CDR2 SYGVKD. Here the CDR3 reads CAIRQGQETQYF. The CDR3, as DNA: TGTGCCATCAGACAGGGTCAAGAGACCCAGTACTTC.

The rearrangement joins TRBV7-6 to TRBJ1-1, with 8 bases matching TRBD1. The ends lost 4 bases at V and 4 bases at J; junction bases unmatched: 2. CDR1 and CDR2 from the germline V gene are SGHVS and FNYEAQ. This CDR3 comprises 13 residues. In DNA, the CDR3 is TGTGCCAGCAGCTGGGGGACAGGCACTGAAGCTTTCTTT. This gives the protein CASSWGTGTEAFF.

The rearrangement uses TRBV5-1 and TRBJ2-7, with 11 bases matching TRBD2. The J segment lost 4 bases and the V segment lost 4 bases, leaving 7 bases of the junction unmatched. The CDR3 length is 15 residues. From germline, CDR1 is SGHRS and CDR2 YFSETQ. This chain's CDR3 is CASSPRTSGFYEQYF. The CDR3, as DNA: TGCGCCAGCAGCCCAAGGACTAGCGGGTTTTACGAGCAGTACTTC.